The clone carrying this TCR beta chain was seen more than once but under ten times. Its antigen is currently unknown. Different DNA sequences within this sample yield the same CDR3. The data originate from a study of cytomegalovirus exposure and HLA in healthy donors. PCR used 60 Vbeta primers and 13 Jbeta primers. Per the authors' pipeline: A later analysis counted approximately 80 million unique TCR beta chains, some 10 million shared. Clones were sequenced by immunoSEQ multiplex PCR, and TCRdb holds only the in-frame ones, with some missing. V and J calls and clone size are copied from that table; D and trimming were computed from the DNA. The sample lists 150,000 to 200,000 clones, 70% to 90% occurring once. The CDR3 consists of 13 residues. V was pared by 0 bases and J by 1 base, with 4 bases between. The germline V gene has CDR1 SGHRS and CDR2 YFSETQ. Study-wide results and caveats: Later on, analysis showed that most CMV-associated TCR beta chains appeared to be HLA-restricted. Most TCR sequences proved rare, with some public TCRs found in many donors.

Sample: PBMCs. The chain uses TRBV5-1 and TRBJ1-1; no reliable D call. The origin of this receptor is a man in his late teens or twenties in good health and CMV-seropositive. The CDR3 here is CASSLVRNTEAFF. The CDR3 bases are TGCGCCAGCAGCTTGGTGAGGAACACTGAAGCTTTCTTT.